The present T cell receptor beta chain was sequenced within a study of breast tumors, draining lymph nodes, adjacent tissues. The lymph nodes were axillary draining lymph nodes from breast cancer patients. TCRdb re-called the multiplex PCR reads with MiXCR, one entry per CDR3 protein. The sample shows fewer than 300,000 distinct CDR3 sequences, roughly 30% of them seen only once. This CDR3 is built from 15 residues. J gave up 1 base and V 1 base, and 1 base lay outside the gene matches. Germline CDR1 reads LGHNA; CDR2 reads YNFKEQ. Broader study findings: Compared with lymph nodes, tumors were less diverse; compared with nontumor tissue, more. The lymph node origin of tumor T cells was framed as consistent with a hypothesis, not demonstrated. Most tumor T cells seemingly derive from lymph node, then expand in tumor. Luminal-like breast cancer showed significantly greater tumor-nontumor repertoire similarity than basal-like breast cancer did.

This clonotype was counted at least ten times. No antigen is known for it. The sample comprised axillary lymph node tissue. This receptor was taken from a female donor with breast cancer. Some clones in this sample may be carry-over from other donors' samples. The chain carries TRBV4-2 and TRBJ1-5, with 7 nucleotides matching TRBD1. CDR3 sequence reads: CASSQVQGSNQPQHF. CDR3 sequence (DNA): TGTGCCAGCAGCCAAGTACAGGGGAGCAATCAGCCCCAGCATTTT.